The 5 T cell receptor beta chains below were found in one sample sequenced in a study of human CD8 memory T cell subsets. Libraries of TCR beta chains were produced by 5' RACE (UMI-labeled). TCRdb reanalyzed the 5' RACE reads, giving one entry per CDR3 protein sequence and no DNA. The repertoire table contains around 4,200 distinct CDR3 sequences. Sequencing used CD8+ T cells from PBMCs. The receptors stem from a human donor in good health.

The V call is TRBV27, the J call TRBJ2-1; the TRBD2 assignment by TCRdb is unverifiable without DNA. The CDR3 consists of 15 residues. CDR1 and CDR2 from the germline V gene are MNHEY and SMNVEV (reference sequence). The CDR3 protein is CASSLSGIAYNEQFF.

Its frequency marks this clonotype as medium-sized. The V gene is TRBV21-1, the J gene TRBJ2-7. TRBV21-1 is marked as a pseudogene. The CDR3 is 15 amino acids. Here the CDR3 reads CASSKGLRVPYEQYF.

The chain couples TRBV4-2 to TRBJ2-3; with no DNA, the TCRdb D assignment of TRBD2 cannot be verified. The germline gives CDR1 LGHNA, CDR2 YNFKEQ. The CDR3 contains 16 residues. This CDR3 reads CASSQGLAGGPDTQYF.

J is TRBJ2-1 and V is TRBV4-3; TCRdb's D call of TRBD2 is untestable without DNA. The length of the CDR3 is 16 residues. Germline V gene data show CDR1 as LGHNA and CDR2 as YSLEER. The CDR3 region is CASSLRTSGHYNEQFF.

This chain connects TRBV28 to TRBJ1-2; absent DNA, TCRdb's TRBD1 call cannot be checked. Germline-derived CDR1 and CDR2 are MDHEN and SYDVKM. The CDR3 extends over 16 amino acids. The CDR3 spells CASSLYVMGGLDGYTF.